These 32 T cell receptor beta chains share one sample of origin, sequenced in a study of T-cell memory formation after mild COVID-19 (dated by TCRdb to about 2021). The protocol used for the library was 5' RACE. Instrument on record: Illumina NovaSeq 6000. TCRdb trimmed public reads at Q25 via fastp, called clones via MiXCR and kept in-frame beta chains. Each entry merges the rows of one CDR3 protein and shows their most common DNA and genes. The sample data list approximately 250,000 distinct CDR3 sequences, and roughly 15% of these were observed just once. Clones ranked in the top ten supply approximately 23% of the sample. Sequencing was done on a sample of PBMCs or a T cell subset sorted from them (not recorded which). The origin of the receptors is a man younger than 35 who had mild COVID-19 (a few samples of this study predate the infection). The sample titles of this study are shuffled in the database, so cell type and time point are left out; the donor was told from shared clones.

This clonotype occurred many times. The CDR3 DNA is TGCGCCAGCAGCGACAGGGACAGGGGAGGAGAGACCCAGTACTTC. Translation gives CASSDRDRGGETQYF. The V gene is TRBV10-2, the J gene TRBJ2-5; 10 bases are a match to TRBD1. V lost 6 bases and J lost 4; bases outside the gene matches: 8. This CDR3 spans 15 amino acids. The V gene's germline CDR1 is WSHSY and CDR2 SAAADI.

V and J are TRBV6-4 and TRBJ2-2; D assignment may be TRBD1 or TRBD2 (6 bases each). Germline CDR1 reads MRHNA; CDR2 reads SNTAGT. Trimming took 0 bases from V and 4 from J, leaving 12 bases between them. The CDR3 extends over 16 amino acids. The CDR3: CASSDSRGVSTGELFF. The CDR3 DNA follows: TGTGCCAGCAGTGACTCGAGGGGGGTCTCCACCGGGGAGCTGTTTTTT.

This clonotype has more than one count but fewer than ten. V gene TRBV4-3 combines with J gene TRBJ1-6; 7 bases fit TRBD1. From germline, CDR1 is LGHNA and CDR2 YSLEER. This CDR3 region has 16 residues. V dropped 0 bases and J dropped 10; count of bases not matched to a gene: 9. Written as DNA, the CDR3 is TGCGCCAGCAGCCAAGATCCCGGACAGGATAGCTCACCCCTCCACTTT. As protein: CASSQDPGQDSSPLHF.

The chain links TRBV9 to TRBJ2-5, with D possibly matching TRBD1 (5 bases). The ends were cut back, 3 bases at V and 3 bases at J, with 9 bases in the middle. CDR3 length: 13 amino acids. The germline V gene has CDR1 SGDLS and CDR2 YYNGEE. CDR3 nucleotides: TGTGCCAGCAGCGCGACACAGGAAGAGACCCAGTACTTC. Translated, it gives CASSATQEETQYF.

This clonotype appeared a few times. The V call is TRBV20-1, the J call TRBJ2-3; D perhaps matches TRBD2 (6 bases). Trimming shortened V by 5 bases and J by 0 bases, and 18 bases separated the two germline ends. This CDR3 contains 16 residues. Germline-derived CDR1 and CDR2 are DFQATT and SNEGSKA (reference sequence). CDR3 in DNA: TGCAGTGCTTCCGGGTCGTGGAGCGGGAGCACAGATACGCAGTATTTT. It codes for CSASGSWSGSTDTQYF.

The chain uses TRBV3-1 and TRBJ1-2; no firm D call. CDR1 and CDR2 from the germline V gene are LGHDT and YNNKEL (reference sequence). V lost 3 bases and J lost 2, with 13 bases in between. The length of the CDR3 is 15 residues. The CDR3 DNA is TGTGCCAGCAGCCACCCAGGAGTAACCAACTATGGCTACACCTTC. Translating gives CASSHPGVTNYGYTF.

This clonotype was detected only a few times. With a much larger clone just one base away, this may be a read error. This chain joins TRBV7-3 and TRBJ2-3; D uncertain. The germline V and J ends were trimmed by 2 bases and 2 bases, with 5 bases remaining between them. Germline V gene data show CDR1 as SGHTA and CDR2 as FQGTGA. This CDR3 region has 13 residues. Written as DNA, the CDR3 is TGTGCCAGCAGCTTACAGGTCACAGATACGCAGTATTTT. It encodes CASSLQVTDTQYF. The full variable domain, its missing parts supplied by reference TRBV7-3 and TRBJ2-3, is GAGVSQTPSNKVTEKGKYVELRCDPISGHTALYWYRQSLGQGPEFLIYFQGTGAADDSGLPNDRFFAVRPEGSVSTLKIQRTERGDSAVYLCASSLQVTDTQYFGPGTRLTVL.

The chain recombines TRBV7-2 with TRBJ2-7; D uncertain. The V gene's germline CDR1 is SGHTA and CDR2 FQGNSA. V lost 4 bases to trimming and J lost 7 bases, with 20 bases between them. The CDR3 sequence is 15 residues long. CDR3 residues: CASSYWSWGDGEQYF. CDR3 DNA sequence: TGTGCCAGCAGCTACTGGTCCTGGGGTGATGGGGAGCAGTACTTC.

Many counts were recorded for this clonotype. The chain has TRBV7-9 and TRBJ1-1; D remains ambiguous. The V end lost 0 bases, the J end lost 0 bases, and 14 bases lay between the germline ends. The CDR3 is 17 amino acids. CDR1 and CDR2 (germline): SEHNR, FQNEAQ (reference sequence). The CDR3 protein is CASSLAPPAFMNTEAFF. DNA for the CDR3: TGTGCCAGCAGCTTAGCCCCCCCAGCCTTTATGAACACTGAAGCTTTCTTT.

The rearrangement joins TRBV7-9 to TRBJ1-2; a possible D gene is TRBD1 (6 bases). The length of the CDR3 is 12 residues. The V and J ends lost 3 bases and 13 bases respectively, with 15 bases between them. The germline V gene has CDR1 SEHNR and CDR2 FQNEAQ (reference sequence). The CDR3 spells CASSLGQGFRTF. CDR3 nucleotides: TGTGCCAGCAGCTTGGGACAAGGCTTCCGCACCTTC. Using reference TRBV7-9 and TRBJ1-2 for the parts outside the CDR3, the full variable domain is DTGVSQNPRHKITKRGQNVTFRCDPISEHNRLYWYRQTLGQGPEFLTYFQNEAQLEKSRLLSDRFSAERPKGSFSTLEIQRTEQGDSAMYLCASSLGQGFRTFGSGTRLTVV.

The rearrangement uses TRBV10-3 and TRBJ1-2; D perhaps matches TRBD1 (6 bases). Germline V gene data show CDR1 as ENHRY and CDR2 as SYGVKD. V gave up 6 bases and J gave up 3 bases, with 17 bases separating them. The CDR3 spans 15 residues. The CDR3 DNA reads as TGTGCCATCAGAGCTGGAGCAGGGGACGACTATGGCTACACCTTC. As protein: CAIRAGAGDDYGYTF.

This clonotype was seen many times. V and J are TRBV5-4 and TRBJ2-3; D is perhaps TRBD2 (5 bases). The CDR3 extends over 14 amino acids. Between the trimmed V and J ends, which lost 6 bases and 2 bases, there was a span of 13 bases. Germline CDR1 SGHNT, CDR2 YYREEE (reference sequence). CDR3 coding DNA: TGTGCCAGCAAGGTTGCGGACTCCACAGATACGCAGTATTTT. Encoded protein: CASKVADSTDTQYF. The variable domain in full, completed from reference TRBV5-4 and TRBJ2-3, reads ETGVTQSPTHLIKTRGQQVTLRCSSQSGHNTVSWYQQALGQGPQFIFQYYREEENGRGNFPPRFSGLQFPNYSSELNVNALELDDSALYLCASKVADSTDTQYFGPGTRLTVL.

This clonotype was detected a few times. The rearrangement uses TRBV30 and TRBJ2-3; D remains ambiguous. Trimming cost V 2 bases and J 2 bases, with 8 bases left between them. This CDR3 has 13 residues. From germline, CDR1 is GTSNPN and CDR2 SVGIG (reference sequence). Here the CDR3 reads CAWSTATTDTQYF. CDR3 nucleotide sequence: TGTGCCTGGAGTACGGCGACCACAGATACGCAGTATTTT.

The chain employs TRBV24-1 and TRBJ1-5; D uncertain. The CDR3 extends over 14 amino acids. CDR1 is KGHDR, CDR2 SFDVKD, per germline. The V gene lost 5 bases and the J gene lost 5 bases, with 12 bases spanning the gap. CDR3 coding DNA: TGTGCCACCAGTGGGATCGAGGCGGATCAGCCCCAGCATTTT. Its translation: CATSGIEADQPQHF.

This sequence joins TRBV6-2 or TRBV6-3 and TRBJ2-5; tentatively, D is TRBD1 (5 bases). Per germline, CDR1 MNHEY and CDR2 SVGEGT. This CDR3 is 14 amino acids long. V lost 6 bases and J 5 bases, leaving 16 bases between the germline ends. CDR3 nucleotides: TGTGCCAGCAGGGAAACGGTAGGGGCTGAGACCCAGTACTTC. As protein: CASRETVGAETQYF.

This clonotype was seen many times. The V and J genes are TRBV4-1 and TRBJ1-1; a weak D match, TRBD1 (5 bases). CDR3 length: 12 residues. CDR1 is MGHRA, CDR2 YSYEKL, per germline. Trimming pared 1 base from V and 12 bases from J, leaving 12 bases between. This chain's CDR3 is CASSQGGVKPFF. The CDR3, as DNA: TGCGCCAGCAGCCAAGGGGGGGTAAAGCCTTTCTTT.

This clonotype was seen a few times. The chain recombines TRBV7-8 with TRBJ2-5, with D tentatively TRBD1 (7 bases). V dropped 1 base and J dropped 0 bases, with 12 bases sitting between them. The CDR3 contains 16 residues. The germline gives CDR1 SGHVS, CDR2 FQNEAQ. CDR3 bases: TGTGCCAGCAGCTTAGAGCCAGGGGGGTACCAAGAGACCCAGTACTTC. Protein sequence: CASSLEPGGYQETQYF.

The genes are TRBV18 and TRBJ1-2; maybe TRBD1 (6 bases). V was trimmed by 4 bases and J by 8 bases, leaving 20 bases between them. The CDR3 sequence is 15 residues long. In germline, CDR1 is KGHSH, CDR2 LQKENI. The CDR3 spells CASSRSTGSGEGYTF. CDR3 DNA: TGTGCCAGCTCACGTTCGACAGGTTCGGGAGAAGGCTACACCTTC.

CDR3 protein: CASSLEGTSTDTQYF. CDR3 DNA: TGTGCCAGCAGCCTAGAGGGGACTAGCACAGATACGCAGTATTTT. The rearrangement uses TRBV12-3 or TRBV12-4 and TRBJ2-3, with D possibly being TRBD2 (6 bases). This CDR3 region has 15 residues. V dropped 6 bases and J dropped 0 bases, with 13 bases sitting between them.

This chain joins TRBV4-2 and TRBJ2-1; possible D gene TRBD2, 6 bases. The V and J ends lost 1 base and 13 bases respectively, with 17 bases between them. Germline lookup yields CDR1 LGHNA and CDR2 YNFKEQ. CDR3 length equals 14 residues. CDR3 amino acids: CASSQGPGLRTQFF. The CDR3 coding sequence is TGTGCCAGCAGCCAAGGCCCGGGACTCCGAACCCAGTTCTTC.

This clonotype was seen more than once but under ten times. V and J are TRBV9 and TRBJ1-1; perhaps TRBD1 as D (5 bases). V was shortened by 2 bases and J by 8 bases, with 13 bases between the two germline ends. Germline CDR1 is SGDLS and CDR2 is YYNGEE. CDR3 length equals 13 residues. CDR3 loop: CASSVNLGAEAFF. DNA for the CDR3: TGTGCCAGCAGCGTGAATCTCGGGGCCGAAGCTTTCTTT.

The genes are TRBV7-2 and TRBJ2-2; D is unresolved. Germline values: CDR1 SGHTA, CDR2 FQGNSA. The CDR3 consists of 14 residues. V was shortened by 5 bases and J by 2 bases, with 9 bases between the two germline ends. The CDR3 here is CASSRTLNTGELFF. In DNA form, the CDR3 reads TGTGCCAGCAGCCGCACCTTAAACACCGGGGAGCTGTTTTTT.

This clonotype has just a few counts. The CDR3 nucleotides read TGTGCCAGCAGCTTGGTCGGTCAGGCCAATTCACCCCTCCACTTT. Amino acids: CASSLVGQANSPLHF. The chain joins TRBV5-6 to TRBJ1-6; D is unclear. This CDR3 has 15 residues. The V end lost 0 bases, the J end lost 7 bases, and 11 bases lay between the germline ends. Per germline, CDR1 SGHDT and CDR2 YYEEEE.

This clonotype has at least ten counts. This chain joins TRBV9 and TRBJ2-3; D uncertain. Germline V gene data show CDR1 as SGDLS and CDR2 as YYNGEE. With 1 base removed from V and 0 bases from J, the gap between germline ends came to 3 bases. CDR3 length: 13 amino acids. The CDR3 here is CASSVTSTDTQYF. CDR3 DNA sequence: TGTGCCAGCAGCGTAACTAGCACAGATACGCAGTATTTT.

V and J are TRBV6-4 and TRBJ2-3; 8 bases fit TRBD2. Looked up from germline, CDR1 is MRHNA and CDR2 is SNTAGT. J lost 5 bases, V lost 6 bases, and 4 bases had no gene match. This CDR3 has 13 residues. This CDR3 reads CASSPGTRDTQYF. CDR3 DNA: TGTGCCAGCAGCCCCGGGACTAGAGATACGCAGTATTTT.

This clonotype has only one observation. As DNA, the CDR3 is TGTGCCAGCAGCTTAGGTAGTAACATGAACACTGAAGCTTTCTTT. It specifies CASSLGSNMNTEAFF. The chain uses TRBV7-9 and TRBJ1-1; no firm D call. Germline CDR1 and CDR2: SEHNR and FQNEAQ (reference sequence). Between the trimmed V and J ends, which lost 1 base and 0 bases, there was a span of 9 bases. The CDR3 spans 15 residues.

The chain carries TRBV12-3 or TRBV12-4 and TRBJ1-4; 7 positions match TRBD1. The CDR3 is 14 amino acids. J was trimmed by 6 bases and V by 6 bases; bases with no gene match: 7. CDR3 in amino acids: CASSMTGLDEKLFF. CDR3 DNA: TGTGCCAGCAGCATGACAGGGCTAGATGAAAAACTGTTTTTT.

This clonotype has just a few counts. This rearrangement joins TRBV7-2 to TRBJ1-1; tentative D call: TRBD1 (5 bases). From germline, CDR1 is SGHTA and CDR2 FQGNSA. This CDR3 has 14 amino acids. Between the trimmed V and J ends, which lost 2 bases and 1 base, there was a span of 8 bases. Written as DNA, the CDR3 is TGTGCCAGCAGCTTATTTCAGGGGAACACTGAAGCTTTCTTT. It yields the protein CASSLFQGNTEAFF. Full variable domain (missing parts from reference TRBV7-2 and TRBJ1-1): GAGVSQSPSNKVTEKGKDVELRCDPISGHTALYWYRQSLGQGLEFLIYFQGNSAPDKSGLPSDRFSAERTGGSVSTLTIQRTQQEDSAVYLCASSLFQGNTEAFFGQGTRLTVV.

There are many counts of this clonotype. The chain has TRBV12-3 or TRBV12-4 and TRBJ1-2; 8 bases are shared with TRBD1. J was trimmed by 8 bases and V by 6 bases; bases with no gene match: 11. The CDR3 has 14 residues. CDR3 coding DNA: TGTGCCAGCAGCTACAATAGGGCAGGGGGCGGCTACACCTTC. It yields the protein CASSYNRAGGGYTF.

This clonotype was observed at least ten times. The CDR3 here is CASSLRDSGNEQFF. The CDR3, as DNA: TGTGCCAGCAGCCTCCGGGACAGTGGCAATGAGCAGTTCTTC. The chain is built from TRBV11-3 and TRBJ2-1; 7 bases map to TRBD1. Germline CDR1 SGHNT, CDR2 YENEEA. The V and J ends lost 5 bases and 6 bases, in that order; junction bases with no gene match: 7. The CDR3 extends over 14 amino acids.

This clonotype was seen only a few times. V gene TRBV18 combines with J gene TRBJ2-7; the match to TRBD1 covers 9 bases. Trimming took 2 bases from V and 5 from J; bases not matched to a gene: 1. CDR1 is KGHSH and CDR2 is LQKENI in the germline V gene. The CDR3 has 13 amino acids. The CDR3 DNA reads TGTGCCAGCTCACCAAGGGACAGGGACGAGCAGTACTTC. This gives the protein CASSPRDRDEQYF.

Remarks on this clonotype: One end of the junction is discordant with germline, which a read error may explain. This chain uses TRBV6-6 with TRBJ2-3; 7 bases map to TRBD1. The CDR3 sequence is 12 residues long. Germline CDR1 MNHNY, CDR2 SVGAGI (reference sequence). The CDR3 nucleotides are TGTGCCAGCAGTTACGTGCCAGGGGGAAGAAATTTT. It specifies CASSYVPGGRNF.